Listed here is a single T cell receptor beta chain. This sample is part of a study of graft-versus-host responses after intestinal transplantation. The data were produced by immunoSEQ multiplex PCR, yet TCRdb's version contains in-frame clones alone and is incomplete. The table lists more than 20,000 clones, 80% to 90% of them singletons. CDR1 SNHLY and CDR2 FYNNEI come from the germline V gene. V gave up 6 bases and J gave up 6 bases, with 18 bases separating them. The CDR3 length is 15 residues. The V call is TRBV2, the J call TRBJ2-1; D might be TRBD1 or TRBD2, each matching 6 bases. The clonotype was recovered from a human patient who received an intestinal transplant, so some T cells may come from the graft donor. The sequencing here drew on PBMCs, taken nearly 470 days after intestinal transplant. DNA for the CDR3: TGTGCCAGCAGGGGGGGCCGACAGTTAATCAATGAGCAGTTCTTC. Translating it yields CASRGGRQLINEQFF.